This record looks at one T cell receptor beta chain sequence and its context. Its antigen remains unidentified. No quality values exist for individual bases; no much larger clone is one base distant. Per the germline V gene (reference sequence), SEHNR is the CDR1 and FQNEAQ is the CDR2. The cysteine opens and the phenylalanine closes a CDR3 of 14 amino acids. Just the 42-base CDR3 DNA is kept, in frame starting at base 1. V was cut back by 2 bases and J by 4 bases, leaving a gap of 11 bases between them. These data originate in a study of T cells after yellow fever vaccination (dated 2019 in TCRdb). Regarding the research as a whole: The SMART-Seq v4 Ultra Low Input RNA kit was used to prepare libraries from fractions with low cell numbers. To track T-cell clones before and after primary and booster YFV17D yellow fever vaccination, bulk TCR alpha and beta repertoires were sequenced longitudinally. Two healthy male donors, one aged 18 to 30 and one aged 30 to 39 years, were included in the cohort. Blood was drawn at multiple timepoints before and after primary and secondary immunization, with bulk PBMC replicates and cell subsets isolated. Paper-wide results and their limitations: Most clones expanded after primary vaccination (approximately 96% of CD4 and roughly 90% of CD8) were re-detected after the booster, suggesting that broad memory maintenance occurred. Computational filtering was needed because FACS-sorted repertoires could contain abundant contaminating clonotypes from the bulk population. The secondary T-cell response was found to be weaker but faster than the primary response, with a peak reached on day 5 rather than on day 15. A small fraction of clonotypes showed up in both the CD4 and CD8 compartments, probably as a result of convergent recombination. Because the study included only a couple of donors, the extent to which the findings can be generalized is limited.

The sequencer was an Illumina NovaSeq 6000. TCR cDNA was synthesized by 5'RACE template switching, through which a universal primer site and unique molecular identifiers were introduced. cDNA synthesis was primed from both the TCR alpha and TCR beta constant segments. Library amplification used two PCR steps, and the second PCR step added sample barcodes and sequencing adapters. Libraries were sequenced on Illumina HiSeq 2500 (2x100 bp) or NovaSeq (2x150 bp). The published analysis was carried out like this. MIGEC handled demultiplexing of reads and collapsing into UMI consensus sequences, while MiXCR performed V(D)J alignment. Vaccine-responding clonotypes were defined with edgeR using replicate PBMC samples, requiring FDR below 0.01 and a log2 fold change above 5 up to day 15. Each bulk clonotype received a CD4 or CD8 identity based on whether the sequenced CD4 or CD8 repertoire contained that clonotype at higher abundance. TCRdb passed the public sequencing reads through fastp at Q25 and MiXCR, retaining productive beta sequences. When rows share a CDR3 protein, they turn into one entry using the most common DNA and genes. These V and J calls originate from TCRdb's pipeline instead of the authors' own analysis. This sample is represented by hundreds of thousands of distinct CDR3 sequences; roughly an eighth of them were singletons. The ten largest make up roughly 3% of the sample.

Read against the paper, the sample's treatment or condition label means: live attenuated yellow fever vaccine strain. PBMCs were isolated from peripheral blood using a standard Ficoll-Paque protocol. CD4 and CD8 T-cell fractions were isolated with Dynabeads CD4 and CD8 positive selection kits. RNA was extracted with TriZol from bulk PBMCs, CD4 and CD8 fractions, and dextramer-positive and dextramer-negative fractions. This clonotype originated in a young man who received the YFV17D yellow fever vaccine. The source was CD4+ T cells sorted from PBMCs, collected 15 days after the yellow fever booster vaccination. The V and J genes are TRBV7-9 and TRBJ1-2; TRBD1 is perhaps the D gene, given 6 matching bases. The nucleotide sequence reads as follows: TGTGCCAGCAGCTTAACCAGGGACACCTATGGCTACACCTTC. The translation is CASSLTRDTYGYTF.